This T cell receptor beta chain comes out of a study of T cells in Graves' hyperthyroidism and ophthalmopathy. Study-wide results and limits: In the blood, most expanded thyroid clonotypes above 0.001 appeared as well.

TCR beta CDR3 sequences were amplified from RNA transcripts. The study used the HTBI primer set for a first-round RT-PCR of the TCR CDR3. A single record per CDR3 protein comes from TCRdb applying MiXCR to the multiplex PCR reads. The table records some 440,000 distinct CDR3 sequences, approximately 15% of them present only once. This clonotype was observed many times. Antigen unknown. The CDR3 totals 14 residues. CDR1 is LGHDT and CDR2 is YNNKEL in the germline V gene (reference sequence). V dropped 1 base and J dropped 8; count of bases not matched to a gene: 5. For Graves' hyperthyroidism to be stable, ophthalmopathy could not progress within 18 months. Source material for PBMCs was over 8 ml fresh peripheral blood.

The origin of this receptor is a woman younger than 35 with Graves' hyperthyroidism. V and J are TRBV3-1 and TRBJ2-4; 7 bases agree with TRBD2. The sample taken for sequencing was blood. In DNA, the CDR3 is TGTGCCAGCAGCCAAGCCCGGGGGAGGGACATTCAGTACTTC. Translated: CASSQARGRDIQYF. The whole variable domain, remainder taken from reference TRBV3-1 and TRBJ2-4, is DTAVSQTPKYLVTQMGNDKSIKCEQNLGHDTMYWYKQDSKKFLKIMFSYNNKELIINETVPNRFSPKSPDKAHLNLHINSLELGDSAVYFCASSQARGRDIQYFGAGTRLSVL.